The 14 T cell receptor beta chains below all came from one sample that was sequenced in a study of CD8 T cells in ankylosing spondylitis. TCRdb recomputed calls from the 5' RACE reads with MiXCR, one row per CDR3 protein. The table records under 250,000 distinct CDR3 sequences, roughly 32% of them present only once. Sequencing input: blood, either unsorted or a sorted T cell fraction (not recorded which). These receptors were taken from a male donor with ankylosing spondylitis or in good health (not recorded which).

This clonotype has only a few counts. The chain employs TRBV5-1 and TRBJ2-2; TRBD2 aligns across 9 bases. The CDR3 runs to 16 residues. CDR1 SGHRS and CDR2 YFSETQ come from the germline V gene. V shed 7 bases and J 3 bases; nucleotides not matched to a gene: 10. The CDR3: CASGSSGGPHTGELFF. The CDR3 DNA reads as TGCGCCAGCGGGAGTAGCGGGGGTCCTCACACCGGGGAGCTGTTTTTT.

The chain links TRBV5-6 to TRBJ2-5, with D unresolved. Germline V CDR1 and CDR2: SGHDT, YYEEEE. The V end lost 4 bases, the J end lost 4 bases, and 8 bases lay between the germline ends. CDR3 length: 12 amino acids. For the CDR3, the DNA is TGTGCCAGCAGCGCCCTGGGAGAGACCCAGTACTTC. Residues: CASSALGETQYF.

The J gene is TRBJ2-1, the V gene TRBV20-1, with TRBD2 matching over 8 bases. Germline assignment: CDR1 DFQATT and CDR2 SNEGSKA (reference sequence). Losses at the gene ends were 1 base for V and 0 bases for J; bases not matched to a gene: 8. CDR3 length equals 17 residues. CDR3 loop: CSARASGLWSSYNEQFF. For the CDR3, the DNA is TGCAGTGCTAGAGCTAGCGGGTTATGGAGCTCCTACAATGAGCAGTTCTTC.

This clonotype was counted many times. V gene TRBV7-2 combines with J gene TRBJ2-3; perhaps TRBD2 as D (5 bases). Trimming removed 3 bases from V and 10 bases from J, with 8 bases in between. CDR3 size: 11 residues. Per the germline V gene, CDR1 is SGHTA and CDR2 is FQGNSA. CDR3 amino acids: CASSLSRAQYF. The DNA of the CDR3 is TGTGCCAGCAGCTTGTCGAGGGCGCAGTATTTT.

The chain links TRBV5-6 to TRBJ2-5, with no clear D. This CDR3 has 13 residues. Trimming pared 1 base from V and 4 bases from J, leaving 8 bases between. The germline V gene encodes CDR1 SGHDT and CDR2 YYEEEE. The CDR3 DNA reads as TGTGCCAGCAGCTTGCCCCCAGGAGAGACCCAGTACTTC. It is translated as CASSLPPGETQYF. Complete variable domain (other parts from reference TRBV5-6 and TRBJ2-5): DAGVTQSPTHLIKTRGQQVTLRCSPKSGHDTVSWYQQALGQGPQFIFQYYEEEERQRGNFPDRFSGHQFPNYSSELNVNALLLGDSALYLCASSLPPGETQYFGPGTRLLVL.

There are a few counts of this clonotype. The gene calls are TRBV5-1 and TRBJ2-5, with D hard to call. CDR3 length: 14 residues. Trimming took off 4 bases at V and 1 base at J, with 11 bases between the two ends. Germline assignment: CDR1 SGHRS and CDR2 YFSETQ. DNA for the CDR3: TGCGCCAGCAGCACGGAAGGACGCCAAGAGACCCAGTACTTC. It codes for CASSTEGRQETQYF.

This clonotype was observed a handful of times. This chain uses TRBV12-3 or TRBV12-4 with TRBJ1-5, with D perhaps matching TRBD1 (6 bases). The CDR3 has 16 residues. V was cut by 6 bases and J by 6 bases, with 21 bases left in between. CDR3 protein: CASSPWGRGQAQPQHF. CDR3 DNA sequence: TGTGCCAGCAGCCCTTGGGGCCGGGGGCAGGCTCAGCCCCAGCATTTT.

This clonotype appeared a few times. The chain couples TRBV20-1 to TRBJ2-7; TRBD1 or TRBD2 may be the D gene (5 bases each). Germline V gene sequence: CDR1 DFQATT, CDR2 SNEGSKA (reference sequence). This CDR3 is built from 13 residues. The V end was cut by 4 bases, the J end by 0 bases, with 10 bases between. For the CDR3, the DNA is TGCAGTGCTAAAGGGACCAACTCCTACGAGCAGTACTTC. Its translation: CSAKGTNSYEQYF.

The chain joins TRBV4-2 to TRBJ2-4; D gene uncertain. CDR1 and CDR2 from the germline V gene are LGHNA and YNFKEQ. Between the trimmed V and J ends, which lost 0 bases and 0 bases, there was a span of 12 bases. The CDR3 contains 17 residues. CDR3 sequence (DNA): TGTGCCAGCAGCCAAGATTCATCGGTACTAGCCAAAAACATTCAGTACTTC. Its translation: CASSQDSSVLAKNIQYF.

The chain carries TRBV20-1 and TRBJ2-3, with 10 bases identical to TRBD1. The CDR3 sequence is 14 residues long. Germline lookup yields CDR1 DFQATT and CDR2 SNEGSKA (reference sequence). Unmatched junction bases numbered 7, after V lost 6 bases and J lost 4 bases. CDR3 sequence (DNA): TGCAGTGCAGGAGGGACAGGGGATCCAGATACGCAGTATTTT. It specifies CSAGGTGDPDTQYF.

The chain combines TRBV20-1 with TRBJ2-5; D call uncertain. CDR1 DFQATT and CDR2 SNEGSKA come from the germline V gene (reference sequence). The V end lost 4 bases, the J end lost 4 bases, and 7 bases lay between the germline ends. This CDR3 has 11 residues. DNA for the CDR3: TGCAGTGCTATGCCCTTAGAGACCCAGTACTTC. It is translated as CSAMPLETQYF.

The chain combines TRBV12-3 or TRBV12-4 with TRBJ2-3; 7 bases align to TRBD1. V gave up 5 bases and J gave up 5 bases; unmatched junction bases: 16. The CDR3 is 17 residues long. CDR3 DNA: TGTGCCAGCAGTCAACACCCGGGACAGCTTGATGGAGATACGCAGTATTTT. This codes for CASSQHPGQLDGDTQYF.

The J gene is TRBJ2-4, the V gene TRBV20-1; a possible D gene is TRBD2 (6 bases). V lost 3 bases to trimming and J lost 0 bases, with 9 bases between them. Per the germline V gene, CDR1 is DFQATT and CDR2 is SNEGSKA (reference sequence). The CDR3 spans 14 residues. CDR3 protein: CSASTGVAKNIQYF. As DNA, the CDR3 is TGCAGTGCTAGTACGGGAGTAGCCAAAAACATTCAGTACTTC.

This chain links TRBV4-2 with TRBJ1-1; no reliable D call. The V and J ends lost 0 bases and 6 bases respectively, with 14 bases between them. The CDR3 length is 15 residues. Germline loops: CDR1 LGHNA, CDR2 YNFKEQ. The CDR3 spells CASSQDSSRSAEAFF. The DNA of the CDR3 is TGTGCCAGCAGCCAAGATAGCTCGCGATCGGCTGAAGCTTTCTTT.